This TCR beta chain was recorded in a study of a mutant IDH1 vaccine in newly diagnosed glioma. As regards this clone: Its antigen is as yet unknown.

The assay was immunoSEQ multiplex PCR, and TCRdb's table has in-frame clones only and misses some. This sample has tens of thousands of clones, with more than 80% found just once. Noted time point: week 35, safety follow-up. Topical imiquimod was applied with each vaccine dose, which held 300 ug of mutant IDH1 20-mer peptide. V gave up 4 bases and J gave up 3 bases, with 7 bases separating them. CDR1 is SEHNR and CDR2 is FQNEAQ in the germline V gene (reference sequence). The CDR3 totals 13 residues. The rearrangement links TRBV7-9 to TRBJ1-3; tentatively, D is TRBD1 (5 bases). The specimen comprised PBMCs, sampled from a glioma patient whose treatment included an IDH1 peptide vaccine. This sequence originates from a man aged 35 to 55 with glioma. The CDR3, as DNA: TGTGCCAGCAGCTGGGACCGTGGAAACACCATATATTTT. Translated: CASSWDRGNTIYF.